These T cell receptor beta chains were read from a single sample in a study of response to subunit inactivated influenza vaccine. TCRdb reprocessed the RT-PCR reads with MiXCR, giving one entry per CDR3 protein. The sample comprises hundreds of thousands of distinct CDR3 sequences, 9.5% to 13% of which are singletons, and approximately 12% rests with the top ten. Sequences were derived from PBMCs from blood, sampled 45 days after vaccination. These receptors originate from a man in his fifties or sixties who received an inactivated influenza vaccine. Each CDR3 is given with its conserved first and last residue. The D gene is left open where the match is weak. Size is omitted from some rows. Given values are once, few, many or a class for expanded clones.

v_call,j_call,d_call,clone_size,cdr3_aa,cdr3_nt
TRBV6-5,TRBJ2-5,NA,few,CASSYSIRVGETQYF,TGTGCCAGCAGTTACTCGATTCGGGTAGGAGAGACCCAGTACTTC
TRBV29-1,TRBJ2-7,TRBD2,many,CSVEDPGLAYDEQYF,TGCAGCGTTGAAGATCCCGGACTAGCGTACGACGAGCAGTACTTC
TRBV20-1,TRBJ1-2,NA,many,CKVGHSNYGYTF,TGCAAGGTCGGCCATTCTAACTATGGCTACACCTTC
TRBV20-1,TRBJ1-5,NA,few,CSAHERWRSNQPQHF,TGCAGTGCCCACGAAAGGTGGCGGAGCAATCAGCCCCAGCATTTT
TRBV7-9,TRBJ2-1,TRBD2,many,CASSLGVGLGLGEQFF,TGTGCCAGCAGCTTGGGTGTGGGACTAGGTCTAGGTGAGCAGTTCTTC
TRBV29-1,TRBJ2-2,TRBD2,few,CSVEDKREVTGELFF,TGCAGCGTTGAAGATAAGCGGGAGGTAACCGGGGAGCTGTTTTTT
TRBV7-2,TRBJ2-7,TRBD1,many,CASSLAVYPGQGARDEQYF,TGTGCCAGCAGCTTAGCGGTTTACCCGGGACAGGGGGCTCGGGACGAGCAGTACTTC
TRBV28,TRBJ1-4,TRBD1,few,CASSQDRSDEKLFF,TGTGCCAGCAGTCAGGACAGGTCGGATGAAAAACTGTTTTTT
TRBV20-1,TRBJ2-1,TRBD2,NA,CSAPHLAVHEQFF,TGCAGTGCTCCTCATCTAGCGGTCCATGAGCAGTTCTTC
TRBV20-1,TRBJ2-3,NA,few,CSARDVGGTDTQYF,TGCAGTGCTAGAGATGTGGGGGGCACGGATACGCAGTATTTT
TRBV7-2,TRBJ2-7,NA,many,CASSLRASLMYEQYF,TGTGCCAGCAGCCTTCGGGCTAGTCTCATGTACGAGCAGTACTTC
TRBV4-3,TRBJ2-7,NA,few,CASSRVGQTYEQYF,TGCGCCAGCAGCCGGGTCGGACAGACCTACGAGCAGTACTTC
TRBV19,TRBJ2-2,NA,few,CASSIQHTGELFF,TGTGCCAGTAGTATACAGCACACCGGGGAGCTGTTTTTT
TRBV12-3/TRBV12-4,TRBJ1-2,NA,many,CASSFWNYGYTF,TGTGCCAGCAGTTTTTGGAACTATGGCTACACCTTC
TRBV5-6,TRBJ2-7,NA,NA,CASSFQGGAYEQYF,TGTGCCAGCAGCTTTCAGGGTGGCGCCTACGAGCAGTACTTC
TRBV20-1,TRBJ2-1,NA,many,CSASRRGGYNEQFF,TGCAGTGCTTCTCGCCGAGGGGGTTACAATGAGCAGTTCTTC
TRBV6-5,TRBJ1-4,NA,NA,CASSLGVGYEKLFF,TGTGCCAGCAGTTTGGGGGTAGGGTATGAAAAACTGTTTTTT
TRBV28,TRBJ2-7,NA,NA,CASSFLSSPKANEQYF,TGTGCCAGCAGTTTCCTGAGCTCCCCTAAGGCCAACGAGCAGTACTTC
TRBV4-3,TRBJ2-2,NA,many,CASSQSTYRAGELFF,TGCGCCAGCAGCCAATCGACATACAGGGCCGGGGAGCTGTTTTTT
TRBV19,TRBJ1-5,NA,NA,CASTPRDRTYSNQPQHF,TGTGCCAGTACCCCTCGTGACAGGACCTACAGCAATCAGCCCCAGCATTTT
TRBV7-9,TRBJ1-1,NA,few,CASSLWLGENTEAFF,TGTGCCAGCAGCTTATGGTTGGGTGAGAACACTGAAGCTTTCTTT
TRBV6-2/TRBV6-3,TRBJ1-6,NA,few,CASSQDRLSPLHF,TGTGCCAGCAGCCAGGACAGACTTTCACCCCTCCACTTT
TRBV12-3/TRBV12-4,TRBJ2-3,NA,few,CASSPTTGGSDTDTQYF,TGTGCCAGCAGTCCGACGACTGGCGGGTCAGACACAGATACGCAGTATTTT
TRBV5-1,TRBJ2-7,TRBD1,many,CASSSGQRTYEQYF,TGCGCCAGCAGCTCGGGACAGAGAACCTACGAGCAGTACTTC
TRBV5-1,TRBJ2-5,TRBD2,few,CASTRLAEETQYF,TGCGCCAGCACCAGACTAGCGGAAGAGACCCAGTACTTC
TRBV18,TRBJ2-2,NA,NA,CASSPEGPNTGELFF,TGTGCCAGCTCACCAGAGGGCCCGAACACCGGGGAGCTGTTTTTT
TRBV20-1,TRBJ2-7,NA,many,CSARDRERTEQYF,TGCAGTGCTAGAGACCGCGAACGAACCGAGCAGTACTTC
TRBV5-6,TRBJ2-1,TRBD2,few,CASSLLAGAVEQFF,TGTGCCAGCAGCTTGCTAGCGGGAGCAGTTGAGCAGTTCTTC
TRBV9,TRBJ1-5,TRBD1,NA,CASSPGTGFYQPQHF,TGTGCCAGCAGCCCCGGGACAGGGTTCTATCAGCCCCAGCATTTT
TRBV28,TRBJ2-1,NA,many,CASSQGPEQFF,TGTGCCAGCAGCCAGGGACCGGAGCAGTTCTTC
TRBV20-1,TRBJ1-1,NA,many,CSARQGLGWTEAFF,TGCAGTGCTAGGCAGGGGCTAGGTTGGACTGAAGCTTTCTTT
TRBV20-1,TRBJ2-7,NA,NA,CSVRSSGLPTYEQYF,TGCAGTGTTAGAAGTTCGGGACTGCCGACCTACGAGCAGTACTTC
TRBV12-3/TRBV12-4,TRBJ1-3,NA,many,CASSGQELSGNTIYF,TGTGCCAGCAGTGGCCAGGAACTCTCTGGAAACACCATATATTTT
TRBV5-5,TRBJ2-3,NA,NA,CASSLEFSNTQYF,TGTGCCAGCAGCTTGGAATTCTCGAATACGCAGTATTTT
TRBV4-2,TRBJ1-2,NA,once,CASSQAFGYGYTF,TGTGCCAGCAGCCAAGCATTCGGGTATGGCTACACCTTC
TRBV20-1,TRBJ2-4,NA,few,CSARDAEMAKNIQYF,TGCAGTGCCAGAGATGCGGAGATGGCCAAAAACATTCAGTACTTC
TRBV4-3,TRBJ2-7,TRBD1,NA,CASSQDRASGTGGYEQYF,TGCGCCAGCAGCCAAGATCGTGCAAGCGGGACAGGGGGCTACGAGCAGTACTTC
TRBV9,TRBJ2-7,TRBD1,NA,CASSATGTGGEQYF,TGTGCCAGCAGCGCAACCGGGACAGGGGGCGAGCAGTACTTC
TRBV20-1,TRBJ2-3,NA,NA,CSAPDYSTARTQYF,TGCAGTGCACCTGACTACTCCACAGCGCGTACGCAGTATTTT
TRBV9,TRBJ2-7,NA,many,CASSVVPAGSISEQYF,TGTGCCAGCAGCGTAGTCCCGGCAGGGAGTATTTCCGAGCAGTACTTC
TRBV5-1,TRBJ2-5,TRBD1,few,CASRQGVQETQYF,TGCGCCAGCAGACAGGGGGTACAAGAGACCCAGTACTTC
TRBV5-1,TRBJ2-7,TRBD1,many,CASSLGGTVYEQYF,TGCGCCAGCAGCTTGGGAGGGACAGTCTACGAGCAGTACTTC
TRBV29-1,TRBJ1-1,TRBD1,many,CSGTGQADTEAFF,TGCAGCGGGACGGGACAGGCGGACACTGAAGCTTTCTTT
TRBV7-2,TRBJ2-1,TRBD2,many,CASSPSGGEYNEQFF,TGTGCCAGCAGCCCTAGCGGGGGGGAGTACAATGAGCAGTTCTTC
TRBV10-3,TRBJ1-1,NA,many,CAISESSLNTEAFF,TGTGCCATCAGTGAGTCATCGTTGAACACTGAAGCTTTCTTT
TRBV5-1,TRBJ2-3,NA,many,CASSLDHTQYF,TGCGCCAGCAGCTTGGATCATACGCAGTATTTT
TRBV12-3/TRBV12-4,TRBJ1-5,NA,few,CASSLATADSNQPQHF,TGTGCCAGCAGTTTAGCCACAGCAGATAGCAATCAGCCCCAGCATTTT
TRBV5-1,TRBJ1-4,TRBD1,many,CASSRGDSKNEKLFF,TGCGCCAGCAGCCGGGGGGACAGCAAAAATGAAAAACTGTTTTTT
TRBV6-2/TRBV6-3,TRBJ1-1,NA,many,CASSYGRNTEAFF,TGTGCCAGCAGTTACGGGAGGAACACTGAAGCTTTCTTT
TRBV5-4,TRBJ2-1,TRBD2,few,CASSLGLAGPQGAYNEQFF,TGTGCCAGCAGCCTTGGACTAGCGGGGCCTCAGGGGGCCTACAATGAGCAGTTCTTC
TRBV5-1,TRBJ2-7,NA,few,CASSLQPDRSYEQYF,TGCGCCAGCAGCTTACAACCAGACAGAAGCTACGAGCAGTACTTC
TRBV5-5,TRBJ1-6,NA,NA,CASSLEPAKGLNSPLHF,TGTGCCAGCAGCTTGGAACCCGCCAAGGGGCTAAATTCACCCCTCCACTTT
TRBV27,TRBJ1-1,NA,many,CASSYSGYTEAFF,TGTGCCAGCAGTTATTCAGGGTACACTGAAGCTTTCTTT
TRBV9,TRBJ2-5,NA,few,CASSVGGVETQYF,TGTGCCAGCAGCGTAGGAGGGGTGGAGACCCAGTACTTC
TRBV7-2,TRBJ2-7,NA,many,CASSLTAVSSYEQYF,TGTGCCAGCAGCTTGACAGCTGTAAGCTCCTACGAGCAGTACTTC
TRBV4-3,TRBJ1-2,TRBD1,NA,CASSQDRGQGYGYTF,TGCGCCAGCAGCCAAGATAGAGGACAGGGTTATGGCTACACCTTC
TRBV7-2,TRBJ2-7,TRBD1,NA,CASIGQGRHEQYF,TGTGCCAGCATCGGACAGGGGCGGCACGAGCAGTACTTC